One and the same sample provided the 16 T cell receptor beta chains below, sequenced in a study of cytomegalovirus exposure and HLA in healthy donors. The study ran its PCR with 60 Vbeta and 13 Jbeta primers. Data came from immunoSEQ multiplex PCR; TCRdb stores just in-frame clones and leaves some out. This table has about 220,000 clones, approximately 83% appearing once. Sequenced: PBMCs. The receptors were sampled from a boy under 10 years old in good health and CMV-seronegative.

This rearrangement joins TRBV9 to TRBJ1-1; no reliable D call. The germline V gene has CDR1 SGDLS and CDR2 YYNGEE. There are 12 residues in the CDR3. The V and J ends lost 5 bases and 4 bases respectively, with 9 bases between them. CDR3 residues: CASSGRGTEAFF. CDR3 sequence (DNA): TGTGCCAGCAGTGGGAGAGGCACTGAAGCTTTCTTT.

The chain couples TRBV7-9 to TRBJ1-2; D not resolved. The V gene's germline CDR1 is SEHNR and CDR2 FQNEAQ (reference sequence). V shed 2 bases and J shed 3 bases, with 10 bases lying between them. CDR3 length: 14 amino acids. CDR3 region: CASSLTPYDYGYTF. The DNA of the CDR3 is TGTGCCAGCAGCTTAACTCCGTACGACTATGGCTACACCTTC.

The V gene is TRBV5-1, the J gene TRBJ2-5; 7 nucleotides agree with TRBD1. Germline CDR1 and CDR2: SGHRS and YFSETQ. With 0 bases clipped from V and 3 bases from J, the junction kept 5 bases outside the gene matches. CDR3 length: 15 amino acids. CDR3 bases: TGCGCCAGCAGCTTGGTAGGGACAGCTGAAGAGACCCAGTACTTC. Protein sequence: CASSLVGTAEETQYF.

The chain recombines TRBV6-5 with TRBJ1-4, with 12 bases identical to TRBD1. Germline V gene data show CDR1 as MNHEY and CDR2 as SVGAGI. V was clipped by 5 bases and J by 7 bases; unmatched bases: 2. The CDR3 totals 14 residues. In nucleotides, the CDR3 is TGTGCCAGCAGTAAGGGACAGGGGGCTGAAAAACTGTTTTTT. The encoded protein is CASSKGQGAEKLFF.

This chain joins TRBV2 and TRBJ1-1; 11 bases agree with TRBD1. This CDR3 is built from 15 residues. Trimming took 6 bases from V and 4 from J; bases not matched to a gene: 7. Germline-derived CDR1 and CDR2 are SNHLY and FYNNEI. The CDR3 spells CASRGQGVGGTEAFF. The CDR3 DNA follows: TGTGCCAGCAGGGGACAGGGGGTCGGTGGCACTGAAGCTTTCTTT.

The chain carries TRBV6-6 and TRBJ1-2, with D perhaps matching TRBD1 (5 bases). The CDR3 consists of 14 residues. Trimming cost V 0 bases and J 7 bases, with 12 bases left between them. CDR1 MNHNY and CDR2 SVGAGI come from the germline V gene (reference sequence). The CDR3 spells CASSYSNAGAGYTF. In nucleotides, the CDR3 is TGTGCCAGCAGTTACTCGAACGCTGGGGCTGGCTACACCTTC.

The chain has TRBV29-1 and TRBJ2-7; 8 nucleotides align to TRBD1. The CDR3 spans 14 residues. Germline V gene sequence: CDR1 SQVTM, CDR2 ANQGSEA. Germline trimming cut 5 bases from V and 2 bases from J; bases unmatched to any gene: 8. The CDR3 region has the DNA TGCAGCGTTAGACAGGGACAGGCTACCTACGAGCAGTACTTC. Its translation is CSVRQGQATYEQYF.

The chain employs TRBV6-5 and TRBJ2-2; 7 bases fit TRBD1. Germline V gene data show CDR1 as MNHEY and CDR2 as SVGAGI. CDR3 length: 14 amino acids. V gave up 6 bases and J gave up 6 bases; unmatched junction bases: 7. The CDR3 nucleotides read TGTGCCAGCAGGGTGCTAGGGGGCCCCGGGGAGCTGTTTTTT. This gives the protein CASRVLGGPGELFF.

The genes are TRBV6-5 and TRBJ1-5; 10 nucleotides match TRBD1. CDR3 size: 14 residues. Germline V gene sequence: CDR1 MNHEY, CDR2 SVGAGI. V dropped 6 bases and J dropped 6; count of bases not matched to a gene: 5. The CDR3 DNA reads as TGTGCCAGCAGGTCCGGGACAGGGGTTCAGCCCCAGCATTTT. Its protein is CASRSGTGVQPQHF.

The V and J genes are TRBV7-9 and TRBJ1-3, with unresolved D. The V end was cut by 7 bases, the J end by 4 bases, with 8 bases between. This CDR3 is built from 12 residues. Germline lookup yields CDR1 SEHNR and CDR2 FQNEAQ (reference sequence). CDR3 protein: CASTPGGNTIYF. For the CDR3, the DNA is TGTGCCAGCACCCCCGGGGGAAACACCATATATTTT.

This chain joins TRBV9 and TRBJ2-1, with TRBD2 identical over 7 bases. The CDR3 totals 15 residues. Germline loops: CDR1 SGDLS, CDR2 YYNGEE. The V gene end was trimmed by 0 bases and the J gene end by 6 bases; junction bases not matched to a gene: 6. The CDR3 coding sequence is TGTGCCAGCAGCGTAGGTCTAGCGGACCTCAATGAGCAGTTCTTC. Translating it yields CASSVGLADLNEQFF.

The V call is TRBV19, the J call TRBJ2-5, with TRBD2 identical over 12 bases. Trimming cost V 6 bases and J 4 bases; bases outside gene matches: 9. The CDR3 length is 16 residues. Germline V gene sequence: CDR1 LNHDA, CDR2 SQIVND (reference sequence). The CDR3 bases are TGTGCCAGTAGCCGATCTAGCGGGAGGGCCGGAGAGACCCAGTACTTC. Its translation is CASSRSSGRAGETQYF.

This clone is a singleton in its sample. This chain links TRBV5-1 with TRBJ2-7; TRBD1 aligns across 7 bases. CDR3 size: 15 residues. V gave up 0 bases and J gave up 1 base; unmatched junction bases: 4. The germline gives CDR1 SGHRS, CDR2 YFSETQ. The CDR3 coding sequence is TGCGCCAGCAGCTTGGTTGGGACAGATTCCTACGAGCAGTACTTC. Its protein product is CASSLVGTDSYEQYF.

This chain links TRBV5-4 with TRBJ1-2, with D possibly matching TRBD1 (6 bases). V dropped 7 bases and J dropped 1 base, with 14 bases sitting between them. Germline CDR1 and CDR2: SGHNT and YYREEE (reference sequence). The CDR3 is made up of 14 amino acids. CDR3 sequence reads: CASSRDTLNYGYTF. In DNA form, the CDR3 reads TGTGCCAGCTCCCGGGACACCCTTAACTATGGCTACACCTTC.

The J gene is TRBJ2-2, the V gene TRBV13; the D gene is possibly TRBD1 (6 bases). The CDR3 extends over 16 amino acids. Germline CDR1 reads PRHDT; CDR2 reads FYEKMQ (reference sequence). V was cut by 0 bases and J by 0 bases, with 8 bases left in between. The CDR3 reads CASSLGTGPNTGELFF. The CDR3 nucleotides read TGTGCCAGCAGCTTAGGGACAGGTCCGAACACCGGGGAGCTGTTTTTT.

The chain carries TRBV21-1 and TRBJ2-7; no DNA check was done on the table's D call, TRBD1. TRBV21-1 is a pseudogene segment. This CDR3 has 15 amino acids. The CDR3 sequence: CASSKPRTGGYEQYF. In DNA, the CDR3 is TGTGCCAGCAGCAAACCCCGGACAGGGGGCTACGAGCAGTACTTC.